These 7 T cell receptor beta chains share one sample of origin, sequenced in a study of T-cell reconstitution after alpha-beta-depleted transplantation in children. Unique molecular identifiers featured in how the TCRbeta library was prepared. Each CDR3 protein is one row after TCRdb ran MiXCR on the PCR reads. The table shows about 230,000 distinct CDR3 sequences, with roughly 11% occurring only once. The sequencing used PBMCs, collected before TCRalphabeta/CD19-depleted stem cell transplant. These receptors all come from a child younger than two with acute myeloid leukemia, due to receive a stem cell transplant.

There are many counts of this clonotype. The chain links TRBV10-3 to TRBJ2-1, with 12 bases matching TRBD2. V gave up 7 bases and J gave up 2 bases; unmatched junction bases: 15. The CDR3 runs to 19 residues. From germline, CDR1 is ENHRY and CDR2 SYGVKD. This CDR3 is CAIKPSGRAPNLPYNEQFF. The CDR3 bases are TGTGCCATCAAGCCTAGCGGGAGGGCCCCCAATTTGCCCTACAATGAGCAGTTCTTC.

This clonotype was counted ten times or more. J is TRBJ2-1 and V is TRBV10-3, with TRBD2 identical over 14 bases. Germline-derived CDR1 and CDR2 are ENHRY and SYGVKD. The CDR3 totals 19 residues. Unmatched junction bases numbered 14, after V lost 6 bases and J lost 4 bases. CDR3 sequence: CAIRKFKTGLAGEYNEQFF. The CDR3 bases are TGTGCCATCAGGAAGTTTAAAACGGGACTAGCGGGGGAATACAATGAGCAGTTCTTC.

Ten or more counts support this clonotype. The V call is TRBV12-3 or TRBV12-4, the J call TRBJ1-3; 10 nucleotides match TRBD1. The J segment lost 2 bases and the V segment lost 6 bases, leaving 4 bases of the junction unmatched. CDR3 length: 15 residues. CDR3 nucleotide sequence: TGTGCCAGCAGCCTTGGACAGGGGGCTGGAAACACCATATATTTT. This encodes CASSLGQGAGNTIYF.

This clonotype was picked up many times. The CDR3 coding sequence is TGTGCCATCCGGGGGGTATCTAACTATGGCTACACCTTC. It specifies CAIRGVSNYGYTF. The gene calls are TRBV10-3 and TRBJ1-2; tentatively, D is TRBD1 (5 bases). Trimming removed 8 bases from V and 0 bases from J, with 10 bases in between. The CDR3 is 13 amino acids. CDR1 and CDR2 from the germline V gene are ENHRY and SYGVKD.

The chain employs TRBV11-2 and TRBJ1-5; 7 nucleotides agree with TRBD1. Germline V gives CDR1 SGHAT, CDR2 FQNNGV. The CDR3 runs 14 residues. V was clipped by 1 base and J by 6 bases; unmatched bases: 3. CDR3 nucleotide sequence: TGTGCCAGCAGCTTAGCAGGGGGAAGTCAGCCCCAGCATTTT. It encodes CASSLAGGSQPQHF.

At least ten counts were recorded for this clonotype. The chain combines TRBV20-1 with TRBJ1-1; the match to TRBD1 covers 7 bases. Losses at the gene ends were 3 bases for V and 1 base for J; bases not matched to a gene: 5. The CDR3 extends over 14 amino acids. CDR1 and CDR2 (germline): DFQATT, SNEGSKA (reference sequence). The CDR3 coding sequence is TGCAGTGCTAGTGTCGGGACAGCGAACACTGAAGCTTTCTTT. It translates to CSASVGTANTEAFF.

This clonotype has a count of ten or more. The CDR3 loop reads CASSLDFERRPTYNEQFF. DNA for the CDR3: TGCGCCAGCAGCTTGGACTTCGAGAGGCGGCCTACCTACAATGAGCAGTTCTTC. The rearrangement links TRBV5-1 to TRBJ2-1; D uncertain. The CDR3 is 18 amino acids. Trimming removed 0 bases from V and 2 bases from J, with 18 bases in between. Germline V gives CDR1 SGHRS, CDR2 YFSETQ.